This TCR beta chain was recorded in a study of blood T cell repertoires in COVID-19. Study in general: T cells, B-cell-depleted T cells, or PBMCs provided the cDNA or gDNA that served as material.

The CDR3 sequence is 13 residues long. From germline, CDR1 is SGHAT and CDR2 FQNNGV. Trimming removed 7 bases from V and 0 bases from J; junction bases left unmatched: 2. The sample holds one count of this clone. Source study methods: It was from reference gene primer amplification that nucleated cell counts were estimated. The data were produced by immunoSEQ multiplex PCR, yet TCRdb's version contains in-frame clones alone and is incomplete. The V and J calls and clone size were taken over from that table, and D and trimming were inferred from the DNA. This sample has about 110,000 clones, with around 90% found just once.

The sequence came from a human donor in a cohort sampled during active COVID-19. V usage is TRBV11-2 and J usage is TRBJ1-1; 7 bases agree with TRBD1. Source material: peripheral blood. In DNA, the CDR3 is TGTGCCAGCACGGGACAGCTGAACACTGAAGCTTTCTTT. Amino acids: CASTGQLNTEAFF.